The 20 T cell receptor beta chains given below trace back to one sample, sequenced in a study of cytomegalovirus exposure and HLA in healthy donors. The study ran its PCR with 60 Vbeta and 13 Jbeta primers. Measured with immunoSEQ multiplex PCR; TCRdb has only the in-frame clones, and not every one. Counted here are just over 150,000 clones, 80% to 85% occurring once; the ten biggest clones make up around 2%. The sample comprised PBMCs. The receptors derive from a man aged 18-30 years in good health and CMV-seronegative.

CDR3 in amino acids: CASSLRQLNQPQHF. CDR3 DNA sequence: TGTGCCAGCAGTTTACGACAGCTGAATCAGCCCCAGCATTTT. This chain joins TRBV28 and TRBJ1-5; the D gene is possibly TRBD1 (5 bases). The V end lost 2 bases, the J end lost 4 bases, and 9 bases lay between the germline ends. This CDR3 has 14 residues. Per germline, CDR1 MDHEN and CDR2 SYDVKM.

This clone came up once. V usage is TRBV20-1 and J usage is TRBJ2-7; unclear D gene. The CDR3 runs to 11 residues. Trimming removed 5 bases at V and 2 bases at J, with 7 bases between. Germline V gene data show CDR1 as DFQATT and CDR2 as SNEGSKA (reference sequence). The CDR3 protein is CSASQAYEQYF. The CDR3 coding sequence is TGCAGTGCTTCGCAGGCCTACGAGCAGTACTTC.

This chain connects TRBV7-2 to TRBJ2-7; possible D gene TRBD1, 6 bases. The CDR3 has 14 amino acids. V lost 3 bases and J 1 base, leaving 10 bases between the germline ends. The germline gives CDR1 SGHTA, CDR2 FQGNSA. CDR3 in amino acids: CASSFRTASYEQYF. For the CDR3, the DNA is TGTGCCAGCAGCTTCAGGACAGCTTCCTACGAGCAGTACTTC.

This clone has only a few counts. This CDR3 reads CASSRSGGVRTPLHF. The CDR3 region has the DNA TGTGCCAGCAGTCGTTCGGGGGGAGTTCGGACACCCCTCCACTTT. J is TRBJ1-6 and V is TRBV27; weak D call: TRBD1 (5 bases). In germline, CDR1 is MNHEY, CDR2 SMNVEV (reference sequence). The length of the CDR3 is 15 residues. Between the trimmed V and J ends, which lost 5 bases and 11 bases, there was a span of 19 bases.

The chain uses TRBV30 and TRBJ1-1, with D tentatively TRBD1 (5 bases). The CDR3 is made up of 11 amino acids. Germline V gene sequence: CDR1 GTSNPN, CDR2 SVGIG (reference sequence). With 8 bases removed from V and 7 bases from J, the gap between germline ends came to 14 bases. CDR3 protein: CAGRRGFEAFF. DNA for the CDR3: TGTGCCGGACGGAGGGGCTTTGAAGCTTTCTTT. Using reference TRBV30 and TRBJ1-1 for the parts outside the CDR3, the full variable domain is SQTIHQWPATLVQPVGSPLSLECTVEGTSNPNLYWYRQAAGRGLQLLFYSVGIGQISSEVPQNLSASRPQDRQFILSSKKLLLSDSGFYLCAGRRGFEAFFGQGTRLTVV.

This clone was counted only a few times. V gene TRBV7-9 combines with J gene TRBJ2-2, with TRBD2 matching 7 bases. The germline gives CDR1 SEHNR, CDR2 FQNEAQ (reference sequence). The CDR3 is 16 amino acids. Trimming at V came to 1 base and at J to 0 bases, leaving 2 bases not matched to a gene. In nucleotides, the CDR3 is TGTGCCAGCAGCTTAGGTGGGGGGGCGAACACCGGGGAGCTGTTTTTT. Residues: CASSLGGGANTGELFF.

The CDR3 nucleotides read TGTGCCAGCAGCCAGAGGGCTAGCGGGAGTTGGAACGAGCAGTACTTC. It specifies CASSQRASGSWNEQYF. The chain combines TRBV9 with TRBJ2-7; TRBD2 agrees at 10 bases. CDR3 length: 16 residues. V lost 4 bases and J lost 5; bases outside the gene matches: 12. In germline, CDR1 is SGDLS, CDR2 YYNGEE.

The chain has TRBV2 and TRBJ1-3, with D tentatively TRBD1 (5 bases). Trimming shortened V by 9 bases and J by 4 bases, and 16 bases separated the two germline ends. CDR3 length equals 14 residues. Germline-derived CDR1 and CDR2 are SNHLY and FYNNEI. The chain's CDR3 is CASTPQGTGNTIYF. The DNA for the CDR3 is TGTGCCAGTACGCCCCAGGGAACGGGAAACACCATATATTTT.

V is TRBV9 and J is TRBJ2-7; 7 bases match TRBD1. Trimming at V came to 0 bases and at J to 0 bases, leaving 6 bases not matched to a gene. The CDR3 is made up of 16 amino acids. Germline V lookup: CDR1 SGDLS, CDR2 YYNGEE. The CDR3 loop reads CASSVGAGGISYEQYF. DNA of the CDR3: TGTGCCAGCAGCGTAGGGGCAGGGGGAATCTCCTACGAGCAGTACTTC.

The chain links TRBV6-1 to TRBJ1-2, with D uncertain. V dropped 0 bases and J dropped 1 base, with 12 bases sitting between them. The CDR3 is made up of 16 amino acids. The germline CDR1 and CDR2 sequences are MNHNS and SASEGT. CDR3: CASSEARADFNYGYTF. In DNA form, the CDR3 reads TGTGCCAGCAGTGAAGCGAGGGCAGATTTTAACTATGGCTACACCTTC.

The CDR3 here is CATNRGSGETQYF. CDR3 in DNA: TGCGCCACCAACAGGGGGAGTGGGGAGACCCAGTACTTC. The chain links TRBV5-1 to TRBJ2-5; 8 bases are a match to TRBD1. The CDR3 contains 13 residues. CDR1 is SGHRS, CDR2 YFSETQ, per germline. The junction had 9 bases not matched to a gene; V was cut back by 9 bases and J by 5 bases.

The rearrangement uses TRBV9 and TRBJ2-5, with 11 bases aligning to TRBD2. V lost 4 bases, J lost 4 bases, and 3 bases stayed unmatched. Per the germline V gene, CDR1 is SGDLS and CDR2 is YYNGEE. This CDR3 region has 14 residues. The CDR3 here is CASSPGTSGETQYF. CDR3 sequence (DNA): TGTGCCAGCAGCCCTGGGACTAGCGGAGAGACCCAGTACTTC.

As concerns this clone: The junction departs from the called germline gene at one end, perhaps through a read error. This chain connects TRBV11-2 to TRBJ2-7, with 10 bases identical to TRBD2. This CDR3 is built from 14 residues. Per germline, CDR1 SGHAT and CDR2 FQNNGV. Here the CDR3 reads CASSLAGASGGQPF. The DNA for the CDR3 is TGTGCCAGCAGCTTAGCGGGCGCTAGCGGGGGTCAACCCTTC.

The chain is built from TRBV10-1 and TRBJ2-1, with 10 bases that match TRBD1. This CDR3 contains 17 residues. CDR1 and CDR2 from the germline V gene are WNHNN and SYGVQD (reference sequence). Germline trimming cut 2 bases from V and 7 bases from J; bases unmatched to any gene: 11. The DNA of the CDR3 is TGCGCCAGCAGTGAGGATAACGGACAGGGGGTAACGAATGAGCAGTTCTTC. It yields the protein CASSEDNGQGVTNEQFF.

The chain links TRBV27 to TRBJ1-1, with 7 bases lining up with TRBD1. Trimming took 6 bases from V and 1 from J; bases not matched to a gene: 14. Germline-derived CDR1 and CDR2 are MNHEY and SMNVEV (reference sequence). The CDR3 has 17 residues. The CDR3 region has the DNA TGTGCCAGCAGCTTAGACCTCGACAGGGACGGGAACACTGAAGCTTTCTTT. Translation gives CASSLDLDRDGNTEAFF.

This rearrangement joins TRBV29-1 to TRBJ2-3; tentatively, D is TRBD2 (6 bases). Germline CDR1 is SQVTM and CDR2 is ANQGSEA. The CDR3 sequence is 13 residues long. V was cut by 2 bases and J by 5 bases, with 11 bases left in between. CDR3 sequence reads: CSVERGNLDTQYF. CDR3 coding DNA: TGCAGCGTTGAACGGGGGAACTTAGATACGCAGTATTTT.

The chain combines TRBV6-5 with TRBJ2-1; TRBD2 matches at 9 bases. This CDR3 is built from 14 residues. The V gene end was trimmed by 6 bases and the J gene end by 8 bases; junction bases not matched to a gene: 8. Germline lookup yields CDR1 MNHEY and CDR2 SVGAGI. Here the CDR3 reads CASRRGGRHHEQFF. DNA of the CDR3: TGTGCCAGCAGGCGGGGGGGGCGGCATCATGAGCAGTTCTTC.

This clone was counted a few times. In DNA, the CDR3 is TGTGCCAGCAGCTCTAGGTACTCCTACAATGAGCAGTTCTTC. Protein: CASSSRYSYNEQFF. The V call is TRBV7-8, the J call TRBJ2-1; D uncertain. CDR1 is SGHVS, CDR2 FQNEAQ, per germline. There are 14 residues in the CDR3. Trimming shortened V by 4 bases and J by 0 bases, and 7 bases separated the two germline ends.

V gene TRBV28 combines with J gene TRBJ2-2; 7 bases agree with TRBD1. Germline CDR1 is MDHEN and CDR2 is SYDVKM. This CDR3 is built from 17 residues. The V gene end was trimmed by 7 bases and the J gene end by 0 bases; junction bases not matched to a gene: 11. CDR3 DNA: TGTGCCAGCATTCTTACAGGGGCCAAGGCGAACACCGGGGAGCTGTTTTTT. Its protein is CASILTGAKANTGELFF.

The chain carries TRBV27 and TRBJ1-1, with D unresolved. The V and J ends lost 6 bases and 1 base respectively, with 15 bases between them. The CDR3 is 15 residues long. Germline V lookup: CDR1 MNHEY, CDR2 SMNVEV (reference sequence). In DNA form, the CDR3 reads TGTGCCAGCAGCCTTGGATTAGGAGGGAACACTGAAGCTTTCTTT. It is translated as CASSLGLGGNTEAFF.